The 25 T cell receptor beta chains below all came from one sample that was sequenced in a study of blood T cell repertoires in COVID-19. Sequencing used immunoSEQ multiplex PCR; TCRdb keeps in-frame clones, though not all of them. The sample holds 130,000 to 150,000 clones, around 80% seen once. The sequencing input was peripheral blood. The receptor set was obtained from a woman aged 55-75 years with acute or convalescent COVID-19.

This sequence joins TRBV27 and TRBJ1-2; 9 nucleotides match TRBD1. V was clipped by 3 bases and J by 4 bases; unmatched bases: 6. The CDR3 length is 15 residues. CDR1 is MNHEY and CDR2 is SMNVEV in the germline V gene (reference sequence). Here the CDR3 DNA reads TGTGCCAGCAGTTTGGGGACAGGGTCGGGCTATGGCTACACCTTC. Its translation is CASSLGTGSGYGYTF.

CDR3 in amino acids: CASSLDSNTGELFF. CDR3 nucleotides: TGTGCCAGCAGCTTAGACTCGAACACCGGGGAGCTGTTTTTT. This sequence joins TRBV7-9 and TRBJ2-2; D is unresolved. The ends were cut back, 1 base at V and 0 bases at J, with 3 bases in the middle. The germline V gene encodes CDR1 SEHNR and CDR2 FQNEAQ (reference sequence). The CDR3 has 14 amino acids.

The gene calls are TRBV5-1 and TRBJ2-1; possible D gene TRBD2, 6 bases. CDR3 length: 16 amino acids. V was cut by 0 bases and J by 2 bases, with 12 bases left in between. CDR1 and CDR2 from the germline V gene are SGHRS and YFSETQ. The CDR3 DNA reads as TGCGCCAGCAGCTTGGGGGGCGGGGCCGCCTACAATGAGCAGTTCTTC. Encoded protein: CASSLGGGAAYNEQFF.

The rearrangement uses TRBV9 and TRBJ2-7, with a tentative D call TRBD2 (5 bases). CDR1 and CDR2 from the germline V gene are SGDLS and YYNGEE. V was pared by 3 bases and J by 0 bases, with 10 bases between. The CDR3 has 14 residues. CDR3 nucleotides: TGTGCCAGCAGCGATCTAGCAAGCTCCTACGAGCAGTACTTC. Encoded protein: CASSDLASSYEQYF.

The chain is built from TRBV5-1 and TRBJ2-7; TRBD2 matches 10 bases. The germline gives CDR1 SGHRS, CDR2 YFSETQ. The J segment lost 1 base and the V segment lost 4 bases, leaving 2 bases of the junction unmatched. The CDR3 consists of 14 residues. The CDR3 protein is CASSPGLASYEQYF. The CDR3 region has the DNA TGCGCCAGCAGCCCGGGACTAGCGTCCTACGAGCAGTACTTC. The variable domain in full, with the rest retrieved from reference TRBV5-1 and TRBJ2-7, is KAGVTQTPRYLIKTRGQQVTLSCSPISGHRSVSWYQQTPGQGLQFLFEYFSETQRNKGNFPGRFSGRQFSNSRSEMNVSTLELGDSALYLCASSPGLASYEQYFGPGTRLTVT.

V gene TRBV5-4 combines with J gene TRBJ2-3, with D uncertain. Trimming shortened V by 2 bases and J by 1 base, and 2 bases separated the two germline ends. CDR3 length equals 12 residues. Germline CDR1 reads SGHNT; CDR2 reads YYREEE (reference sequence). CDR3 bases: TGTGCCAGCAGCTTCGGCACAGATACGCAGTATTTT. Translated: CASSFGTDTQYF.

This clone was counted once. V is TRBV5-6 and J is TRBJ2-1; D gene ambiguous. The CDR3 runs 14 residues. V lost 8 bases and J lost 0, with 12 bases in between. From germline, CDR1 is SGHDT and CDR2 YYEEEE. CDR3: CASSRYSSYNEQFF. The DNA of the CDR3 is TGTGCCAGTTCGAGATACAGCTCCTACAATGAGCAGTTCTTC.

The chain uses TRBV18 and TRBJ2-3, with 12 positions matching TRBD2. The germline V gene has CDR1 KGHSH and CDR2 LQKENI. V dropped 0 bases and J dropped 3; count of bases not matched to a gene: 4. The length of the CDR3 is 17 residues. CDR3 residues: CASSPPTSGRRTDTQYF. CDR3 in DNA: TGTGCCAGCTCACCACCAACTAGCGGGAGGAGGACAGATACGCAGTATTTT.

V usage is TRBV3-1 (or the pseudogene TRBV3-2) and J usage is TRBJ2-3; TRBD2 agrees at 7 bases. The trim removed 4 bases at V and 0 bases at J, leaving 1 base unmatched. The CDR3 is 14 residues long. Germline CDR1 reads LGHDT; CDR2 reads YNNKEL (reference sequence). This CDR3 reads CASSRAGSTDTQYF. The DNA of the CDR3 is TGTGCCAGCAGCCGAGCGGGGAGCACAGATACGCAGTATTTT.

The chain joins TRBV10-2 to TRBJ1-1; D may be TRBD1 (5 bases). The V gene lost 6 bases and the J gene lost 1 base, with 15 bases spanning the gap. Germline CDR1 WSHSY, CDR2 SAAADI. There are 15 residues in the CDR3. The CDR3 DNA reads TGCGCCAGCAGAAGTACCAGGGAACCGAACACTGAAGCTTTCTTT. As protein: CASRSTREPNTEAFF.

The gene calls are TRBV3-1 (or the pseudogene TRBV3-2) and TRBJ1-1; tentative D call: TRBD1 (6 bases). V was cut by 7 bases and J by 4 bases, with 16 bases left in between. This CDR3 has 14 residues. CDR1 and CDR2 (germline): LGHDT, YNNKEL (reference sequence). The chain's CDR3 is CASNIGGMGTEAFF. The CDR3, as DNA: TGTGCCAGCAATATTGGGGGCATGGGCACTGAAGCTTTCTTT.

This clone showed up just a few times. J is TRBJ2-3 and V is TRBV2; D is possibly TRBD2 (5 bases). The CDR3 is 13 residues long. Germline values: CDR1 SNHLY, CDR2 FYNNEI. The V end was cut by 4 bases, the J end by 8 bases, with 13 bases between. The CDR3 sequence: CASSVPSEGTQYF. The CDR3 DNA reads as TGTGCCAGCAGTGTTCCGAGCGAGGGTACGCAGTATTTT.

V is TRBV11-1 and J is TRBJ2-1; 7 bases align to TRBD2. V lost 1 base, J lost 1 base, and 4 bases stayed unmatched. CDR1 and CDR2 (germline): SGHAT, FQDESV (reference sequence). This CDR3 has 16 residues. The CDR3 loop is CASSLDAGESYNEQFF. DNA for the CDR3: TGTGCCAGCAGCTTAGACGCGGGAGAATCCTACAATGAGCAGTTCTTC.

The rearrangement uses TRBV12-5 and TRBJ2-1, with 8 bases identical to TRBD2. Germline assignment: CDR1 LGHNT and CDR2 FRNRAP. Trimming cost V 3 bases and J 2 bases; bases outside gene matches: 6. The CDR3 spans 16 residues. Here the CDR3 reads CASGFPGGATYNEQFF. The DNA of the CDR3 is TGTGCTAGTGGTTTCCCGGGAGGGGCGACCTACAATGAGCAGTTCTTC.

V is TRBV18 and J is TRBJ1-1; possibly TRBD1 for D (6 bases). Germline values: CDR1 KGHSH, CDR2 LQKENI. There are 14 residues in the CDR3. Trimming took off 3 bases at V and 0 bases at J, with 8 bases between the two ends. CDR3 DNA sequence: TGTGCCAGCTCACCGGACAGTCTGAACACTGAAGCTTTCTTT. Its protein is CASSPDSLNTEAFF.

The chain is built from TRBV27 and TRBJ1-1; a possible D gene is TRBD1 (6 bases). The germline CDR1 and CDR2 sequences are MNHEY and SMNVEV (reference sequence). With 5 bases removed from V and 1 base from J, the gap between germline ends came to 11 bases. The CDR3 covers 14 residues. Here the CDR3 reads CASSLQGKNTEAFF. The CDR3 DNA reads as TGTGCCAGCAGTCTCCAGGGGAAGAACACTGAAGCTTTCTTT.

In its sample, this clone was seen a few times. The genes are TRBV30 and TRBJ1-6, with 7 bases lining up with TRBD1. The germline V gene has CDR1 GTSNPN and CDR2 SVGIG (reference sequence). The CDR3 loop spans 17 amino acids. V shed 2 bases, J shed 6 bases, and the junction held 13 bases outside the gene matches. The CDR3 bases are TGTGCCTGGAGTCGGGACAGCCGTATGGTCTTTAATTCACCCCTCCACTTT. Its protein product is CAWSRDSRMVFNSPLHF. The variable domain in full, completed from reference TRBV30 and TRBJ1-6, reads SQTIHQWPATLVQPVGSPLSLECTVEGTSNPNLYWYRQAAGRGLQLLFYSVGIGQISSEVPQNLSASRPQDRQFILSSKKLLLSDSGFYLCAWSRDSRMVFNSPLHFGNGTRLTVT.

The chain joins TRBV25-1 to TRBJ1-2; a weak D match, TRBD1 (5 bases). Germline V gives CDR1 MGHDK, CDR2 SYGVNS. The CDR3 length is 18 residues. Trimming shortened V by 7 bases and J by 3 bases, and 27 bases separated the two germline ends. CDR3 bases: TGTGCCAGCACGAAAGTTGAGGACACGACAACTTGGGACTATGGCTACACCTTC. Amino acids: CASTKVEDTTTWDYGYTF.

This rearrangement joins TRBV14 to TRBJ2-1; 9 nucleotides match TRBD2. Germline trimming cut 4 bases from V and 4 bases from J; bases unmatched to any gene: 5. Germline loops: CDR1 SGHDN, CDR2 FVKESK. There are 15 residues in the CDR3. The CDR3 nucleotides read TGTGCCAGCAGCCCCGGGGCGGGAGGGTACAATGAGCAGTTCTTC. Translating gives CASSPGAGGYNEQFF.

There are a few counts of this clone. The chain is built from TRBV6-1 and TRBJ2-7, with 10 bases that match TRBD1. Germline V lookup: CDR1 MNHNS, CDR2 SASEGT. With V trimmed by 4 bases and J by 3 bases, 9 bases remained unmatched. The CDR3 spans 16 residues. CDR3 amino acids: CASSVDTDRGSYEQYF. In DNA, the CDR3 is TGTGCCAGCAGTGTTGACACGGACAGGGGGAGCTACGAGCAGTACTTC.

The chain joins TRBV6-6 to TRBJ2-4, with TRBD2 identical over 9 bases. J lost 6 bases, V lost 2 bases, and 5 bases had no gene match. The germline V gene encodes CDR1 MNHNY and CDR2 SVGAGI (reference sequence). The CDR3 has 15 amino acids. CDR3 DNA: TGTGCCAGCAGTTACCCCGGGACTAGCCGAAACATTCAGTACTTC. This gives the protein CASSYPGTSRNIQYF.

This clone was counted a single time. The chain joins TRBV5-1 to TRBJ2-1; TRBD2 agrees at 7 bases. The germline gives CDR1 SGHRS, CDR2 YFSETQ. The V and J ends lost 4 bases and 0 bases, in that order; junction bases with no gene match: 7. The CDR3 loop spans 16 amino acids. CDR3 protein: CASSPGSGISYNEQFF. CDR3 in DNA: TGCGCCAGCAGCCCCGGAAGCGGGATCTCCTACAATGAGCAGTTCTTC. The entire variable domain, with the rest obtained from reference TRBV5-1 and TRBJ2-1, is as follows: KAGVTQTPRYLIKTRGQQVTLSCSPISGHRSVSWYQQTPGQGLQFLFEYFSETQRNKGNFPGRFSGRQFSNSRSEMNVSTLELGDSALYLCASSPGSGISYNEQFFGPGTRLTVL.

The chain employs TRBV6-5 and TRBJ1-1; possible D gene TRBD1, 6 bases. From germline, CDR1 is MNHEY and CDR2 SVGAGI. This CDR3 has 15 residues. V was trimmed by 1 base and J by 1 base, leaving 10 bases between them. CDR3 nucleotide sequence: TGTGCCAGCAGTTACTGGGGACACCGGAACACTGAAGCTTTCTTT. Its protein product is CASSYWGHRNTEAFF.

V and J are TRBV4-2 and TRBJ1-1, with D tentatively TRBD1 (6 bases). The V end was cut by 2 bases, the J end by 4 bases, with 11 bases between. Germline CDR1 and CDR2: LGHNA and YNFKEQ. The CDR3 extends over 14 amino acids. The CDR3 bases are TGTGCCAGCAGCCAACGCAGGGGTAGCACTGAAGCTTTCTTT. This gives the protein CASSQRRGSTEAFF.

The chain carries TRBV7-9 and TRBJ2-2, with 7 bases matching TRBD1. CDR1 SEHNR and CDR2 FQNEAQ come from the germline V gene (reference sequence). V shed 5 bases and J 1 base; nucleotides not matched to a gene: 4. The CDR3 runs 15 residues. The CDR3 DNA is TGTGCCAGCAGCAGAGGACAGGTGAACACCGGGGAGCTGTTTTTT. Amino acid sequence: CASSRGQVNTGELFF.